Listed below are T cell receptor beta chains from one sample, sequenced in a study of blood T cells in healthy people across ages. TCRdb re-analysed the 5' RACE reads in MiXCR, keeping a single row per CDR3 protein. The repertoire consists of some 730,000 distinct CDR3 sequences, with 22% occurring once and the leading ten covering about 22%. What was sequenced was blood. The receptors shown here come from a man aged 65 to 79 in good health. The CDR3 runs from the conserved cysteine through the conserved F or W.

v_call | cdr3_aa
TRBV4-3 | CASSQGLGRETQYF
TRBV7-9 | CASSPAQAADTQYF
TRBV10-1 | CASSESVGGTDTQYF
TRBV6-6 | CASSYGAAGELFF
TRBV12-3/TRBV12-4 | CASSLVGTSYEQYF
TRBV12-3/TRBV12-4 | CASSFLPTYNEQFF
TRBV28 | CASGPLGTSTDTQYF
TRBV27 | CASSLGRFGAYEQYF
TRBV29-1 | CSVVPTGYEQYF
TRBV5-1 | CASSDPGTGIGYTF
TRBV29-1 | CSVEWQGETQYF
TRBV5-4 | CASSLDLRGTSTGELFF